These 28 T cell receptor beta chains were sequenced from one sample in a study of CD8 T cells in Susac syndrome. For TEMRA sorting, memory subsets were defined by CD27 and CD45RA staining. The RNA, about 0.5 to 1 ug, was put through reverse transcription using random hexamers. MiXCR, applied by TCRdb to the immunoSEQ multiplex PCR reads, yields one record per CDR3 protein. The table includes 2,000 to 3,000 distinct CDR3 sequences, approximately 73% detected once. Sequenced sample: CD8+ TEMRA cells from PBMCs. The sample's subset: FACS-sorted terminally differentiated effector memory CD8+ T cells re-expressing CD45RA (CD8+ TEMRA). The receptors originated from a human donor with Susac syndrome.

For the CDR3, the DNA is TGCGCCAGCAGCTTGGCCCCTGGGACAGGGGGACACTTT. Encoded protein: CASSLAPGTGGHF. This chain joins TRBV5-1 and TRBJ1-6; the match to TRBD1 covers 11 bases. Germline trimming cut 0 bases from V and 19 bases from J; bases unmatched to any gene: 6. The CDR3 length is 13 residues. CDR1 is SGHRS, CDR2 YFSETQ, per germline.

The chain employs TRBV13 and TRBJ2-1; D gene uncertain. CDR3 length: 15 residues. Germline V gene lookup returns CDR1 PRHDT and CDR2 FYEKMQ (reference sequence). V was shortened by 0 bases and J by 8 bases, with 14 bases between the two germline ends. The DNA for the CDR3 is TGTGCCAGCAGCTTAGGCCTTTCCTGGCGTGATGAGCAGTTCTTC. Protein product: CASSLGLSWRDEQFF.

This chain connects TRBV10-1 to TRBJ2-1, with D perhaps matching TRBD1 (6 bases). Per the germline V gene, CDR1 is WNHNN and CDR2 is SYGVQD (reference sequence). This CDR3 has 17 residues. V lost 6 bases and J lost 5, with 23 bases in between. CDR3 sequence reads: CASSAGRGGGWHNEQFF. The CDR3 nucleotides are TGCGCCAGCAGCGCCGGCCGAGGGGGTGGCTGGCACAATGAGCAGTTCTTC.

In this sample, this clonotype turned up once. The CDR3 loop reads CASSPGDLNEQFF. Here the CDR3 DNA reads TGTGCCAGCTCACCCGGGGACCTCAATGAGCAGTTCTTC. The chain uses TRBV18 and TRBJ2-1; D possibly uses TRBD1 or TRBD2 (5 bases each). This CDR3 spans 13 amino acids. Germline CDR1 reads KGHSH; CDR2 reads LQKENI. V was pared by 3 bases and J by 6 bases, with 9 bases between.

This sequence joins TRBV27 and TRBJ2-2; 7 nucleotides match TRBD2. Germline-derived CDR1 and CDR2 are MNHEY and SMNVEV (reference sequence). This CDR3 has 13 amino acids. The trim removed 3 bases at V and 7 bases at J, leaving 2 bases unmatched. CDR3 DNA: TGTGCCAGCAGTTTCTGGACTAGCGGGGAGCTGTTTTTT. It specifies CASSFWTSGELFF.

The CDR3 region is CASSGGLAGGFYFSYEQYF. DNA of the CDR3: TGTGCCAGCAGTGGCGGACTAGCGGGAGGTTTTTACTTCTCCTACGAGCAGTACTTC. This chain joins TRBV28 and TRBJ2-7; 14 positions match TRBD2. With 5 bases clipped from V and 0 bases from J, the junction kept 12 bases outside the gene matches. Per germline, CDR1 MDHEN and CDR2 SYDVKM. The CDR3 is made up of 19 amino acids.

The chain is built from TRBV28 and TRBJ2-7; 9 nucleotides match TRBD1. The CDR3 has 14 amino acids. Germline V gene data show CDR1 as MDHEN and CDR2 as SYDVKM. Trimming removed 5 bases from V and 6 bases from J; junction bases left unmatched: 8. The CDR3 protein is CASSEMTGGGEQYF. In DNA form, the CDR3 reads TGTGCCAGCAGTGAAATGACAGGGGGGGGCGAGCAGTACTTC.

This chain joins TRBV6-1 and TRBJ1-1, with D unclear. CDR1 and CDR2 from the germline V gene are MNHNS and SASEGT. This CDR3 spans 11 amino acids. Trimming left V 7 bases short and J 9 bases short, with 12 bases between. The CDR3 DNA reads TGTGCCAGCATCCTTAGGGTGAAAGCTTTCTTT. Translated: CASILRVKAFF.

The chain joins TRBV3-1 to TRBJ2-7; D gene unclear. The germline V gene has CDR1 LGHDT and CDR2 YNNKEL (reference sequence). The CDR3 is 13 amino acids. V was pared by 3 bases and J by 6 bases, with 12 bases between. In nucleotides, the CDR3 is TGTGCCAGCAGCCAGAACAGCGTACGCGAGCAGTACTTC. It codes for CASSQNSVREQYF.

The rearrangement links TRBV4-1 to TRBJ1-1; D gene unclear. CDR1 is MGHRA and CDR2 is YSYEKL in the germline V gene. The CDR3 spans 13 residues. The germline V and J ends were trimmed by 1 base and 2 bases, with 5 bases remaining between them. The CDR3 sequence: CASSQVDNTEAFF. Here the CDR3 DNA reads TGCGCCAGCAGCCAAGTGGATAACACTGAAGCTTTCTTT.

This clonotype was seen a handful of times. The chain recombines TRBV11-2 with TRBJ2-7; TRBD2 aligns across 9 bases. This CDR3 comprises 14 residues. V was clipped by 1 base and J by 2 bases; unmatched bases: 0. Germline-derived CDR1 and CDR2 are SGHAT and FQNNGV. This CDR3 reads CASSLGTSAYEQYF. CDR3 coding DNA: TGTGCCAGCAGCTTAGGGACTAGCGCCTACGAGCAGTACTTC.

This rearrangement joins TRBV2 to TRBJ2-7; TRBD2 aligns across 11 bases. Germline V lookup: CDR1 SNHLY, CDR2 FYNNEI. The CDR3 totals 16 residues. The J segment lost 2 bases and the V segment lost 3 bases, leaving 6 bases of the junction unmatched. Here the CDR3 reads CASSELVAGGPYEQYF. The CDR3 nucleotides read TGTGCCAGCAGTGAGCTAGTAGCGGGAGGGCCCTACGAGCAGTACTTC.

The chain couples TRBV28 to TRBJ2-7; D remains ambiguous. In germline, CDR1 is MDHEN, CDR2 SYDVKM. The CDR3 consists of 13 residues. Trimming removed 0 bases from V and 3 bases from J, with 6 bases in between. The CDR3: CASSLWDGYEQYF. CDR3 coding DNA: TGTGCCAGCAGTTTATGGGACGGCTACGAGCAGTACTTC.

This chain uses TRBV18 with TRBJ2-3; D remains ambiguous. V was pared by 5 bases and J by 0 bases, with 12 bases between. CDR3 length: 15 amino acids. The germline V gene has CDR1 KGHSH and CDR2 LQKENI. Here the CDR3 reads CASSSTGWSTDTQYF. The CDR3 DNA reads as TGTGCCAGCTCATCAACTGGGTGGAGCACAGATACGCAGTATTTT.

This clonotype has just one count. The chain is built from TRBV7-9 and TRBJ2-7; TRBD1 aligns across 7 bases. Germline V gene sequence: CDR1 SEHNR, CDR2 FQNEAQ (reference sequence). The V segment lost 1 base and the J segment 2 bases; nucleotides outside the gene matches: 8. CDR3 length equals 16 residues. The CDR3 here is CASSLEGGRGPYEQYF. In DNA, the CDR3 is TGTGCCAGCAGCTTAGAAGGGGGCAGGGGCCCCTACGAGCAGTACTTC.

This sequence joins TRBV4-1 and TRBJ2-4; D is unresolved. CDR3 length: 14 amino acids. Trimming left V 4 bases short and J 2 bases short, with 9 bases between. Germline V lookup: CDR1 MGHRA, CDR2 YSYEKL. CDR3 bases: TGCGCCAGCAGCCCCCCAAGAACCAAAAACATTCAGTACTTC. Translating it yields CASSPPRTKNIQYF.

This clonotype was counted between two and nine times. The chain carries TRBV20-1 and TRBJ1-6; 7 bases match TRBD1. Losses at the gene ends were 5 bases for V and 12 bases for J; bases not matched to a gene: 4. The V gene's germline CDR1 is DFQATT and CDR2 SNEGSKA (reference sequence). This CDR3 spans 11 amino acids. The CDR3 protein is CSAGTAKPLHF. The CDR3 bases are TGCAGTGCTGGGACAGCCAAACCCCTCCACTTT.

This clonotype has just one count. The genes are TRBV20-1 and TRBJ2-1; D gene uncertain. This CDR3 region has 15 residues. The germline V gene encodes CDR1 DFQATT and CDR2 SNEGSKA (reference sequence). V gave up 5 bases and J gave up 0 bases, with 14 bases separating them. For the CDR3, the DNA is TGCAGTGCTTCCCGGCTAGACCTCTCCTACAATGAGCAGTTCTTC. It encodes CSASRLDLSYNEQFF.

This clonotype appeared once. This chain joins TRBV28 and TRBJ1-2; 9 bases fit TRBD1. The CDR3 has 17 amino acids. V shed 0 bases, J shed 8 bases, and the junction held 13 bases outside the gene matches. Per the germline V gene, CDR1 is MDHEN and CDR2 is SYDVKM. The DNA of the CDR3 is TGTGCCAGCAGTTTATGGGGACCGGGACAGGGAGCTTTCGGCTACACCTTC. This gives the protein CASSLWGPGQGAFGYTF.

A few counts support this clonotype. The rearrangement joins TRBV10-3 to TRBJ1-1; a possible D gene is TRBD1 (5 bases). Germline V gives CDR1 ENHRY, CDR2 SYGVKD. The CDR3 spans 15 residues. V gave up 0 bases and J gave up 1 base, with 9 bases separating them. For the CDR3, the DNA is TGTGCCATCAGTGAGTCCGGGACGGCGAACACTGAAGCTTTCTTT. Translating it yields CAISESGTANTEAFF.

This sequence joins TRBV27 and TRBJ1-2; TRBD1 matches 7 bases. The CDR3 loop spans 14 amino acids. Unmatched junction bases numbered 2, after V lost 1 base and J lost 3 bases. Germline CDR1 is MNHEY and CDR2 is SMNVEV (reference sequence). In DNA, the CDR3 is TGTGCCAGCAGTTTATATACAGGGGACTATGGCTACACCTTC. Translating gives CASSLYTGDYGYTF.

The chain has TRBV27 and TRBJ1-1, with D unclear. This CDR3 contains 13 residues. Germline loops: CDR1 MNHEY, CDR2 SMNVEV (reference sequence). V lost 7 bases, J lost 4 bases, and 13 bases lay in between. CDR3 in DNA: TGTGCCAGCAAATTGGAGGAGAGCACTGAAGCTTTCTTT. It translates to CASKLEESTEAFF.

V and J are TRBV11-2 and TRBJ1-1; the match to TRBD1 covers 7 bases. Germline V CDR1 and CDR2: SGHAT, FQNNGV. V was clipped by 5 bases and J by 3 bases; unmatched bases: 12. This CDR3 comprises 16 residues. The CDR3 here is CASSPDRAWGDTEAFF. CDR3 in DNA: TGTGCCAGCAGCCCCGACAGGGCCTGGGGGGACACTGAAGCTTTCTTT.

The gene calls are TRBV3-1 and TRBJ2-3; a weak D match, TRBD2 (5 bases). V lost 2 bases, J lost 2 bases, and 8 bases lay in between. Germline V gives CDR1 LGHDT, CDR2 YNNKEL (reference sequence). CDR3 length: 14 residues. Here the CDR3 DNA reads TGTGCCAGCAGCCAAAAGGACTTCACAGATACGCAGTATTTT. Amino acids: CASSQKDFTDTQYF.

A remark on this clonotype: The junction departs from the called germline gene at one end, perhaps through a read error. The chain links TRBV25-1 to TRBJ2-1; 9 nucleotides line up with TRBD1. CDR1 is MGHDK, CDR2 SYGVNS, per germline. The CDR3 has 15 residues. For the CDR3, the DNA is TGTGCCAGCAGTGGAGGGGACAGGGAGTGGGAGGAGCAGGTCTTC. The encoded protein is CASSGGDREWEEQVF.

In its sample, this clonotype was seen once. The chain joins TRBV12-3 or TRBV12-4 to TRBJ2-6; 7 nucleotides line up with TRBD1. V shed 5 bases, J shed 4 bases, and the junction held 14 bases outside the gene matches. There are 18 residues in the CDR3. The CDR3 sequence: CASSPDRAHWSGANVLTF. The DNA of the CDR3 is TGTGCCAGCAGTCCCGACAGGGCCCATTGGTCCGGGGCCAACGTCCTGACTTTC.

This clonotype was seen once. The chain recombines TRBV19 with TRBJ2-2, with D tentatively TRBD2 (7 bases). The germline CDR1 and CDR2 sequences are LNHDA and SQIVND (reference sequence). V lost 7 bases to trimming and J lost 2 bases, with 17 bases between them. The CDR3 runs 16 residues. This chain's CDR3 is CASTRGPGGNTGELFF. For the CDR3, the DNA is TGTGCCAGTACGCGGGGGCCGGGGGGTAACACCGGGGAGCTGTTTTTT.

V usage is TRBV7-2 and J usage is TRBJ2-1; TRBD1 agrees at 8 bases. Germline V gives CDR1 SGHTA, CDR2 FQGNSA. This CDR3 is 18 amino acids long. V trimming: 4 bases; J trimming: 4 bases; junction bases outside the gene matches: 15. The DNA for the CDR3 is TGTGCCAGCAGCTCACCTTCCGGACAGGGAGGCCCTTACAATGAGCAGTTCTTC. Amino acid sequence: CASSSPSGQGGPYNEQFF.